The clone carrying this TCR beta chain occurred a few times. Its antigen is unknown. This specimen belongs to a study of T cells after yellow fever vaccination. Regarding the study as a whole: Subsequent booster samples again held most clones from primary vaccination (less than 98% CD4, roughly 88% CD8). It was the secondary response that reached its peak faster, day 5 versus 15, but it was weaker.

Trimming left V 0 bases short and J 7 bases short, with 10 bases between. From germline, CDR1 is SGHTA and CDR2 FQGNSA. The CDR3 contains 13 residues. It was through 5'RACE template switching that TCR cDNA was made, with a universal primer site and UMIs added. MiXCR, applied by TCRdb to the 5' RACE reads, yields one record per CDR3 protein. The sample lists 100,000 to 150,000 distinct CDR3 sequences, 7.4% occurring once. The V call is TRBV7-2, the J call TRBJ2-7, with unresolved D. The origin of this receptor is a man younger than 35 who received the YFV17D yellow fever vaccine. Sample: CD4+ T cells sorted from PBMCs, taken 10 days after the first yellow fever vaccination. The CDR3 region is CASSLARIGEQYF. The CDR3, as DNA: TGTGCCAGCAGCTTAGCGCGGATAGGGGAGCAGTACTTC.